Listed below are T cell receptor beta chains from one sample, sequenced in a study of identical twins. From the 5' RACE reads, TCRdb called clonotypes with MiXCR, one entry per CDR3 protein. The table lists around 690,000 distinct CDR3 sequences, 21% of them singletons. The same data also went into a second study, on T cells expressing NK-cell markers.

The sample comprised PBMCs. The receptors derive from a young woman in good health. Both conserved end residues are part of each CDR3. Each record gives: D gene, V gene, CDR3 length, J gene, CDR3 protein. The D gene is left open where the match is weak.

NA	TRBV20-1	8	TRBJ1-5	CSDQHQHF
NA	TRBV11-2	16	TRBJ2-1	CASSLGNVGAYNEQFF
NA	TRBV6-1	13	TRBJ1-3	CASSQIAGNTIYF
NA	TRBV7-3	14	TRBJ1-1	CASTPGGRNTEAFF
TRBD1	TRBV7-2	15	TRBJ2-3	CASSVGQGGLGTQYF
NA	TRBV5-6	13	TRBJ1-1	CASSLVVGPAAFF
NA	TRBV7-2	12	TRBJ1-3	CASSGQGNTIYF
TRBD1	TRBV5-6	14	TRBJ2-1	CASSYRQGVGEQFF
NA	TRBV4-3	14	TRBJ2-7	CASSQAMEPYEQYF
NA	TRBV2	13	TRBJ2-5	CASRMGFQETQYF
NA	TRBV29-1	12	TRBJ2-4	CSVDRGENIQYF
TRBD1	TRBV12-3/TRBV12-4	14	TRBJ1-1	CASSLDRGRTEAFF
NA	TRBV11-3	15	TRBJ2-2	CASSFRQEDTGELFF
TRBD2	TRBV20-1	15	TRBJ2-7	CSARTPGLASHEQYF
TRBD2	TRBV20-1	16	TRBJ2-1	CSATNRPSGGANEQFF
TRBD1	TRBV12-3/TRBV12-4	16	TRBJ2-6	CASSLGQYSGANVLTF
NA	TRBV7-6	13	TRBJ2-1	CASLPGGLHEQFF
NA	TRBV12-5	13	TRBJ2-1	CASVSGNGNEQFF
TRBD2	TRBV10-3	17	TRBJ2-3	CAISESRTSGFTDTQYF
NA	TRBV30	17	TRBJ2-1	CASLFSLHWGEYNEQFF
TRBD1	TRBV7-9	12	TRBJ2-3	CATRQGEDTQYF
NA	TRBV25-1	14	TRBJ2-5	CASSVGAARAAQYF
NA	TRBV29-1	14	TRBJ2-7	CSVDGPGVGYEQYF
TRBD1	TRBV6-5	15	TRBJ2-7	CASSFSGTAPNEQYF
NA	TRBV25-1	14	TRBJ2-7	CASSVDRESDEQYF
NA	TRBV5-1	12	TRBJ2-7	CASTKDYREQYF
NA	TRBV12-3/TRBV12-4	12	TRBJ2-2	CASEGLTGELFF
NA	TRBV12-3/TRBV12-4	13	TRBJ2-5	CASSSGAGATQYF
TRBD2	TRBV11-1	18	TRBJ2-2	CASSPPGLAGNRAGELFF
NA	TRBV4-1	11	TRBJ2-7	CASSHHYEQYF
TRBD2	TRBV6-1	14	TRBJ2-1	CASRGTSGWREQFF
TRBD2	TRBV6-1	14	TRBJ2-1	CASRPLADYNEQFF
NA	TRBV9	14	TRBJ2-7	CASSVGGDSAEQYF
TRBD1	TRBV7-2	17	TRBJ1-5	CASSPDRGMTFNQPQHF
NA	TRBV12-3/TRBV12-4	13	TRBJ2-5	CASSLGRLETQYF
NA	TRBV5-1	13	TRBJ2-1	CASSLQGGNEQFF
TRBD2	TRBV29-1	14	TRBJ2-7	CSVAGREGSYEQYF
TRBD1	TRBV12-3/TRBV12-4	18	TRBJ2-3	CASSSPARTGGFTDTQYF
NA	TRBV6-4	14	TRBJ2-1	CAGLTGTPHNEQFF
NA	TRBV11-2	14	TRBJ2-7	CASSLGTATGEQYF
NA	TRBV6-1	13	TRBJ1-2	CASSETGRHGYTF
NA	TRBV6-1	13	TRBJ2-1	CASRNLGYNEQFF
NA	TRBV5-1	16	TRBJ2-1	CASSLAGFTTYNEQFF
NA	TRBV20-1	11	TRBJ2-1	CSAHKGNEQFF
TRBD2	TRBV7-2	16	TRBJ2-7	CASSLIAGESRNEQYF
NA	TRBV29-1	12	TRBJ2-1	CSVELAMNEQFF
NA	TRBV25-1	15	TRBJ1-2	CASSVAGAGGGGYTF
TRBD2	TRBV20-1	15	TRBJ2-3	CSASTSGRVTDTQYF
NA	TRBV3-1	15	TRBJ1-1	CASSHQGRRNTEAFF
NA	TRBV7-7	15	TRBJ2-3	CASSLGQFSTDTQYF
TRBD2	TRBV4-2	16	TRBJ2-1	CASSLQPGRWSNEQFF
NA	TRBV7-9	17	TRBJ2-7	CASSLSPRGRDYHEQYF
NA	TRBV20-1	12	TRBJ1-2	CSAPSDGGYDTF
NA	TRBV10-3	11	TRBJ2-1	CAIKGVGEQFF
TRBD1	TRBV7-3	13	TRBJ1-2	CASSYRDSHGYTF